This T cell receptor beta chain was sequenced in a study of T cell repertoires in cytomegalovirus infection. General study results and limits: There were HLA-C-restricted CMV-specific TCR beta clonotypes dominating the ex vivo response.

Trimming removed 0 bases at V and 6 bases at J, with 16 bases between. The CDR3 has 15 amino acids. The germline CDR1 and CDR2 sequences are SGHRS and YFSETQ. Each CDR3 protein is one row after TCRdb ran MiXCR on the reads. The data show fewer than 300,000 distinct CDR3 sequences, more than 20% seen once. This clonotype has only a few counts. Its antigen is unknown. What was sequenced was PBMCs. The TCR was taken from a human donor in good health (CMV status not recorded). Some clones in this sample may be carry-over from other donors' samples. This rearrangement joins TRBV5-1 to TRBJ2-7; tentative D call: TRBD2 (6 bases). The CDR3 region is CASSLGAGSPLEQYF. The CDR3 DNA sequence: TGCGCCAGCAGCTTGGGTGCGGGATCGCCCCTCGAGCAGTACTTC.